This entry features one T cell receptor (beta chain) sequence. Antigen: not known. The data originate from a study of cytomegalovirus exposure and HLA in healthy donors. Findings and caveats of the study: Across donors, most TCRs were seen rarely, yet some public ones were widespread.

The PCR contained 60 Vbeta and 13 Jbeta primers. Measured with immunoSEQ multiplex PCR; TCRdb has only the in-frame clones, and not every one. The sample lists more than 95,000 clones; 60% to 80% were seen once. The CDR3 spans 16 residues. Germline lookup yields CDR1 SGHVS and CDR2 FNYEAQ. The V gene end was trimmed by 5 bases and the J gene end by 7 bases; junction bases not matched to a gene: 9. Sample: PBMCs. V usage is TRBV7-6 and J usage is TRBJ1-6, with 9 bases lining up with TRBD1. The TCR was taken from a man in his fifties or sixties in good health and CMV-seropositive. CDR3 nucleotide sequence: TGTGCCAGCAGCGGGACAGGGTCGAGGAGAAATTCACCCCTCCACTTT. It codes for CASSGTGSRRNSPLHF.